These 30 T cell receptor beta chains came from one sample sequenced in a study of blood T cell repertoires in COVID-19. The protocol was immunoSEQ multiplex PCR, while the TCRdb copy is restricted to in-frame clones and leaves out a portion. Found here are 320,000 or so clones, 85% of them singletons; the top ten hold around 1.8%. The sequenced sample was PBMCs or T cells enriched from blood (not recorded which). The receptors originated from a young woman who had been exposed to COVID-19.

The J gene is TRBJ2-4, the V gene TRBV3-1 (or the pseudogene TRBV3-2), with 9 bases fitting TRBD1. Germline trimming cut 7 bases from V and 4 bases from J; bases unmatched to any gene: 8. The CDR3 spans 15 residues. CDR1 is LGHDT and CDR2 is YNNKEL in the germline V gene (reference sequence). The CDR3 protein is CASTTSQGAKNIQYF. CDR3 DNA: TGTGCCAGCACCACGTCACAGGGGGCTAAAAACATTCAGTACTTC.

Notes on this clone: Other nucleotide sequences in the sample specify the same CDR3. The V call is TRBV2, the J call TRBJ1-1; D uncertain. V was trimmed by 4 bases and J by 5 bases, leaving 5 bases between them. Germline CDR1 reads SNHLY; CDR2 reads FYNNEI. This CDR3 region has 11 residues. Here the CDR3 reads CASSVYTEAFF. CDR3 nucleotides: TGTGCCAGCAGTGTGTATACTGAAGCTTTCTTT.

The DNA for the CDR3 is TGTGCCTGGGGGGAAGACAGGGAAAAAGAGACCCAGTACTTC. Protein: CAWGEDREKETQYF. The chain uses TRBV30 and TRBJ2-5, with 7 bases matching TRBD1. CDR1 and CDR2 from the germline V gene are GTSNPN and SVGIG (reference sequence). This CDR3 has 14 residues. Trimming took 5 bases from V and 3 from J; bases not matched to a gene: 9.

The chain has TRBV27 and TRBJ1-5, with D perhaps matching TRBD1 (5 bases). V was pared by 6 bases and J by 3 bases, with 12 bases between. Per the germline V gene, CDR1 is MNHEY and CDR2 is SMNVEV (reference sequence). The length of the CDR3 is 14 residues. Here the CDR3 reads CASRRDSNNQPQHF. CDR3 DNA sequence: TGTGCCAGCAGAAGAGACAGCAACAATCAGCCCCAGCATTTT.

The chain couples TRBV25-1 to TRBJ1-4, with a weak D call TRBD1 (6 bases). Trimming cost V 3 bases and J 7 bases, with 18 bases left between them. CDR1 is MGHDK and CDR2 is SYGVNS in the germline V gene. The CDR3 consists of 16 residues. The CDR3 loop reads CASSDSTVQGLEKLFF. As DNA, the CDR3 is TGTGCCAGCAGTGACTCCACTGTGCAGGGGCTTGAAAAACTGTTTTTT.

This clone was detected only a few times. CDR3 loop: CASSQEPAEQYF. DNA of the CDR3: TGTGCCAGCAGCCAAGAGCCAGCGGAGCAGTACTTC. The chain links TRBV3-1 (or the pseudogene TRBV3-2) to TRBJ2-7; no definite D call. The CDR3 consists of 12 residues. Germline CDR1 LGHDT, CDR2 YNNKEL (reference sequence). Trimming pared 0 bases from V and 7 bases from J, leaving 7 bases between.

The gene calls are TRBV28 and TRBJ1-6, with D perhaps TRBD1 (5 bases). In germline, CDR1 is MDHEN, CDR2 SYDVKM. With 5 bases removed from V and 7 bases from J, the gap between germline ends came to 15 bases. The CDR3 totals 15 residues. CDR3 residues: CASSPRDLLNSPLHF. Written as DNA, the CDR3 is TGTGCCAGCAGTCCGCGGGACTTACTAAATTCACCCCTCCACTTT.

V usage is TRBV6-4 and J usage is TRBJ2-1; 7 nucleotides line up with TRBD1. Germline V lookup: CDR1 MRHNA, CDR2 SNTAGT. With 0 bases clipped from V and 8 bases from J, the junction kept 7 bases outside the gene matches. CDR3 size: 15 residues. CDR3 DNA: TGTGCCAGCAGTGACTCTTACAGGGGTCGGTATGAGCAGTTCTTC. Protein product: CASSDSYRGRYEQFF.

This chain's CDR3 is CASSLIGVEAFF. The CDR3 DNA follows: TGTGCCAGCAGCTTAATAGGGGTTGAAGCTTTCTTT. The rearrangement links TRBV7-9 to TRBJ1-1; possible D gene TRBD1, 5 bases. CDR1 SEHNR and CDR2 FQNEAQ come from the germline V gene (reference sequence). The CDR3 extends over 12 amino acids. The V end lost 2 bases, the J end lost 7 bases, and 8 bases lay between the germline ends.

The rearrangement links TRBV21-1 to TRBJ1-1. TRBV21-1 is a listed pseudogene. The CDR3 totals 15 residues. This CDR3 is CASSKGRGSDTEAFF. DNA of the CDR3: TGTGCCAGCAGCAAAGGGAGGGGTTCGGACACTGAAGCTTTCTTT.

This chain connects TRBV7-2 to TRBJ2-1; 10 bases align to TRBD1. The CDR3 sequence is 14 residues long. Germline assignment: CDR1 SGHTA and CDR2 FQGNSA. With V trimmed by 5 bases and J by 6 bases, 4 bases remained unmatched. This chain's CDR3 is CASSQRDRGNEQFF. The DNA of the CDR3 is TGTGCCAGCAGCCAACGGGACAGGGGCAATGAGCAGTTCTTC.

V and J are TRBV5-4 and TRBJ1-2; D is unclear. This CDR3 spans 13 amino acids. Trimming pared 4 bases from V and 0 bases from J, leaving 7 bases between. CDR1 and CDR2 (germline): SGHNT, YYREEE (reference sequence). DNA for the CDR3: TGTGCCAGCAGCCCAATAGCTAACTATGGCTACACCTTC. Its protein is CASSPIANYGYTF.

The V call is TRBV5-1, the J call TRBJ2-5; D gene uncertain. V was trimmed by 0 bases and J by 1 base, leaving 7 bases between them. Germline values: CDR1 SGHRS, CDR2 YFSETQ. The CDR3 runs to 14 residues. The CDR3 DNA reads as TGCGCCAGCAGCTTGGCTTACTCCCAAGAGACCCAGTACTTC. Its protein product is CASSLAYSQETQYF.

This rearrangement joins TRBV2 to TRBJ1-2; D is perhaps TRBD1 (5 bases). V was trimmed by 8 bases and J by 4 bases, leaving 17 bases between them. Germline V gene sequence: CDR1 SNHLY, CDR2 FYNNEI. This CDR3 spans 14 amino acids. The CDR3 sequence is CASLGAGGLYGYTF. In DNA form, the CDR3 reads TGTGCCAGCCTAGGGGCAGGAGGGCTCTATGGCTACACCTTC.

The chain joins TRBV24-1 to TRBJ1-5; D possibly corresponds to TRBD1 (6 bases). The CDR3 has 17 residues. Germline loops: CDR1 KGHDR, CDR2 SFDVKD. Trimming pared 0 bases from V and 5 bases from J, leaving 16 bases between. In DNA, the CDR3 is TGTGCCACCAGTGATTTGCAACTTTCGGGGGGCGATCAGCCCCAGCATTTT. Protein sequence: CATSDLQLSGGDQPQHF.

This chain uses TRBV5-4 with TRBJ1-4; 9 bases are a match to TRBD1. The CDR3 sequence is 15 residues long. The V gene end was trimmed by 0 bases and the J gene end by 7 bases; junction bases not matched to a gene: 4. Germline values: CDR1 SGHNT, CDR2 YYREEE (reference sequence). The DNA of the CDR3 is TGTGCCAGCAGCTTGGATGGGACAGGGAGTGAAAAACTGTTTTTT. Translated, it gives CASSLDGTGSEKLFF.

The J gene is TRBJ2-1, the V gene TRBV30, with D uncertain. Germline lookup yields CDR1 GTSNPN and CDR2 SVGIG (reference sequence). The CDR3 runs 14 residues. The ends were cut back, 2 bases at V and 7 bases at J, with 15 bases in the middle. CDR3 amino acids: CAWSRSRSWNEQFF. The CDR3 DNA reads TGTGCCTGGAGTAGGTCTAGGAGTTGGAATGAGCAGTTCTTC.

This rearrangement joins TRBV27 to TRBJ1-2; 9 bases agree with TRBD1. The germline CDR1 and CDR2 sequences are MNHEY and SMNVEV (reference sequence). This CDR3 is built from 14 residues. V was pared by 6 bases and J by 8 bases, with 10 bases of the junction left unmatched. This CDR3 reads CASSPYGTGWGYTF. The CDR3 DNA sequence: TGTGCCAGCAGCCCCTACGGGACAGGGTGGGGCTACACCTTC.

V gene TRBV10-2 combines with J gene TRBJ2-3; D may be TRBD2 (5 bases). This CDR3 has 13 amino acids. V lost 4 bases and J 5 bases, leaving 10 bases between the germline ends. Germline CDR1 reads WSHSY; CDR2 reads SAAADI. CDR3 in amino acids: CASSGLAGDTQYF. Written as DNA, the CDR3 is TGCGCCAGCAGTGGCCTAGCAGGAGATACGCAGTATTTT.

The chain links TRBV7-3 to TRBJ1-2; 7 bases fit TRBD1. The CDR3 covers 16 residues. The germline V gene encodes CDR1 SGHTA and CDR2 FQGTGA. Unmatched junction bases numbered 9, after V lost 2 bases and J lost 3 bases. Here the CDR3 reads CASSLLRQGKDYGYTF. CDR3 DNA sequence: TGTGCCAGCAGCTTACTTAGACAGGGAAAGGACTATGGCTACACCTTC.

Here the CDR3 reads CASGGGVSGNTIYF. In DNA, the CDR3 is TGTGCCAGCGGGGGGGGAGTGAGTGGAAACACCATATATTTT. The V call is TRBV3-1 (or the pseudogene TRBV3-2), the J call TRBJ1-3, with D maybe TRBD1 (5 bases). The CDR3 totals 14 residues. The V end lost 8 bases, the J end lost 3 bases, and 14 bases lay between the germline ends. Germline CDR1 LGHDT, CDR2 YNNKEL (reference sequence).

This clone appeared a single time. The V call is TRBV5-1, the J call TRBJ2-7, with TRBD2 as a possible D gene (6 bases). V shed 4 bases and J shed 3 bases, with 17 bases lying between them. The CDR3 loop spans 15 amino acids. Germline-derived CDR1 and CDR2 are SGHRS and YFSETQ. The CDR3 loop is CASSPGGAMDYEQYF. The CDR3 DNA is TGCGCCAGCAGCCCCGGAGGGGCGATGGACTACGAGCAGTACTTC.

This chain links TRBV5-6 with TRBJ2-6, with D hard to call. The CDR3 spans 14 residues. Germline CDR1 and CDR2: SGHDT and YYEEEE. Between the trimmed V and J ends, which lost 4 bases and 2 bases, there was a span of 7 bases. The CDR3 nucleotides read TGTGCCAGCAGCCAGTACGCTGGGGCCAACGTCCTGACTTTC. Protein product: CASSQYAGANVLTF.

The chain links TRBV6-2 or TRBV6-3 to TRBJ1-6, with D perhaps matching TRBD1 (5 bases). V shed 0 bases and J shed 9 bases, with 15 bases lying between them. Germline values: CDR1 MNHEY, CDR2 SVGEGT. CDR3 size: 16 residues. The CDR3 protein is CASSYSSTGGTSPLHF. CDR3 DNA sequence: TGTGCCAGCAGTTACTCTTCAACGGGGGGAACTTCACCCCTCCACTTT.

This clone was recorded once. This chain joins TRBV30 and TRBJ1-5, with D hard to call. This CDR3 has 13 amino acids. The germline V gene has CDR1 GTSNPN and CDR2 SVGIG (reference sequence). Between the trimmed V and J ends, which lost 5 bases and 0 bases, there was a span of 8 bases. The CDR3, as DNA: TGTGCCTGGGATTACAATAGCAATCAGCCCCAGCATTTT. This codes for CAWDYNSNQPQHF.

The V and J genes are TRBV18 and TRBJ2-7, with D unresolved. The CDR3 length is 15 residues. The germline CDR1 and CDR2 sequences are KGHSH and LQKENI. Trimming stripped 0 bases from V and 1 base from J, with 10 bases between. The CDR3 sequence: CASSPPSSLSYEQYF. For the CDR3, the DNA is TGTGCCAGCTCACCACCGTCAAGTCTATCCTACGAGCAGTACTTC.

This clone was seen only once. Here the CDR3 DNA reads TGTGCCAGCAGCATACAGAACAATGAGCAGTTCTTC. Protein sequence: CASSIQNNEQFF. The chain couples TRBV7-9 to TRBJ2-1; D is unresolved. The CDR3 loop spans 12 amino acids. Germline-derived CDR1 and CDR2 are SEHNR and FQNEAQ (reference sequence). Trimming pared 5 bases from V and 5 bases from J, leaving 7 bases between.

The CDR3 sequence: CASGGGQGAADTQYF. The CDR3 DNA is TGTGCCAGCGGAGGAGGGCAGGGGGCGGCAGATACGCAGTATTTT. The chain recombines TRBV3-1 (or the pseudogene TRBV3-2) with TRBJ2-3; the match to TRBD1 covers 8 bases. The length of the CDR3 is 15 residues. With 8 bases clipped from V and 4 bases from J, the junction kept 11 bases outside the gene matches. The germline V gene has CDR1 LGHDT and CDR2 YNNKEL (reference sequence).

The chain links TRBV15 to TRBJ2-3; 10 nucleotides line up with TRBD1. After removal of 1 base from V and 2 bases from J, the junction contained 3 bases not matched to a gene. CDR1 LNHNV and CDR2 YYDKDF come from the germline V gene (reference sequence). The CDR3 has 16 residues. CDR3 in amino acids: CATSRGTGGLTDTQYF. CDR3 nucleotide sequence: TGTGCCACCAGCAGAGGGACAGGGGGTCTCACAGATACGCAGTATTTT.

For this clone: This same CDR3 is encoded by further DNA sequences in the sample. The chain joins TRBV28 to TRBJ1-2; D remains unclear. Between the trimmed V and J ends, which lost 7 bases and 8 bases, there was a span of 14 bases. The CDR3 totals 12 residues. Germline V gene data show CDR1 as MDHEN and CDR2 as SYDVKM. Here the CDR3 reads CASTPPGYGYTF. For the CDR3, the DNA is TGTGCCAGCACCCCCCCCGGGTACGGCTACACCTTC.